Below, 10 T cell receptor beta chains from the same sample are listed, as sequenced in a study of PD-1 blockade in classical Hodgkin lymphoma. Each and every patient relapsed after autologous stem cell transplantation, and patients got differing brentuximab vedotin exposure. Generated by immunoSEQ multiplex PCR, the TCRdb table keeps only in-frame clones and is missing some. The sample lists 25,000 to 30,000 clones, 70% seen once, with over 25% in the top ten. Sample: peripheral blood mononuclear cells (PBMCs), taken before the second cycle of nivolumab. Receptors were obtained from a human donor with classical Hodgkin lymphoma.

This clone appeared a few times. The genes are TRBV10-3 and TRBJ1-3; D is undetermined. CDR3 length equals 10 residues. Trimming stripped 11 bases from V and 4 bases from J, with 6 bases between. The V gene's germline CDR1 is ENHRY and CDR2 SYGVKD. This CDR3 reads CAVEGNTIYF. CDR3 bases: TGTGCCGTCGAGGGAAACACCATATATTTT.

CDR3 DNA sequence: TGTGCCAGCAAGGGCCTAATTTCCTACGAGCAGTACTTC. This gives the protein CASKGLISYEQYF. The chain has TRBV27 and TRBJ2-7; D gene ambiguous. The germline gives CDR1 MNHEY, CDR2 SMNVEV (reference sequence). The CDR3 covers 13 residues. Trimming shortened V by 7 bases and J by 1 base, and 11 bases separated the two germline ends.

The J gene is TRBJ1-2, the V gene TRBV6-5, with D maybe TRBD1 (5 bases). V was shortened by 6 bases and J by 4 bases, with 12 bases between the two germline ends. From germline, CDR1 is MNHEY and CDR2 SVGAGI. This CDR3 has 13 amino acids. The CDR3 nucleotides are TGTGCCAGCAGCCGAGACAGCCTCTATGGCTACACCTTC. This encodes CASSRDSLYGYTF.

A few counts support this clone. CDR3 DNA sequence: TGCGCCAGCAGCTTGGGTGCGGCAGGGGTCTACAATGAGCAGTTCTTC. It encodes CASSLGAAGVYNEQFF. The V and J genes are TRBV5-1 and TRBJ2-1; the D gene is possibly TRBD1 (6 bases). V was cut by 0 bases and J by 3 bases, with 13 bases left in between. The length of the CDR3 is 16 residues. Germline loops: CDR1 SGHRS, CDR2 YFSETQ.

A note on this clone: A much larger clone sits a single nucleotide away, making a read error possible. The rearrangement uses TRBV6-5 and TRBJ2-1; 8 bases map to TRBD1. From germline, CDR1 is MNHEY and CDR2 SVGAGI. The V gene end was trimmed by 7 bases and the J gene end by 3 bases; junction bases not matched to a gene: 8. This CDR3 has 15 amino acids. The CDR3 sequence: CASNPTGAGYNEQFF. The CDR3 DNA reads TGTGCCAGCAATCCGACAGGGGCTGGCTACAATGAGCAGTTCTTC.

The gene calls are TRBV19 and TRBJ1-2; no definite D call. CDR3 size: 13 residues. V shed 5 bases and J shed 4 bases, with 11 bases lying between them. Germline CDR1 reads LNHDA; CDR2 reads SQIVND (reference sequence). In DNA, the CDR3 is TGTGCCAGTAGTTTCGGGTCTGGCTATGGCTACACCTTC. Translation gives CASSFGSGYGYTF. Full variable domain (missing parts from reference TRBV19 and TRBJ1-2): DGGITQSPKYLFRKEGQNVTLSCEQNLNHDAMYWYRQDPGQGLRLIYYSQIVNDFQKGDIAEGYSVSREKKESFPLTVTSAQKNPTAFYLCASSFGSGYGYTFGSGTRLTVV.

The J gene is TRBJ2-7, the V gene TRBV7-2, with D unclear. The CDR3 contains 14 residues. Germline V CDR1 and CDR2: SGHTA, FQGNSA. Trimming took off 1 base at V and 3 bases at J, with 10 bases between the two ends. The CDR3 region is CASSLDLGFYEQYF. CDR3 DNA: TGTGCCAGCAGCTTAGACCTAGGGTTCTACGAGCAGTACTTC.

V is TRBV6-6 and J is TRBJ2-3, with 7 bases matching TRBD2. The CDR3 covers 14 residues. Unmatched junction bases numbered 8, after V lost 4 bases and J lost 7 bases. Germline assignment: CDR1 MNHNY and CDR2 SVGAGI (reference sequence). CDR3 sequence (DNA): TGTGCCAGCAGTTGGGGTAGCGGGTTAAATACGCAGTATTTT. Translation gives CASSWGSGLNTQYF.

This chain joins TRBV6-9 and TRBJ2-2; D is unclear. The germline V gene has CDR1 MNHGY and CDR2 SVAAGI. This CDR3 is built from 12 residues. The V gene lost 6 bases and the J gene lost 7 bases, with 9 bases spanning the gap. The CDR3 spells CASSLLGGELFF. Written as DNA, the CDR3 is TGTGCCAGCAGCCTCCTTGGCGGGGAGCTGTTTTTT.

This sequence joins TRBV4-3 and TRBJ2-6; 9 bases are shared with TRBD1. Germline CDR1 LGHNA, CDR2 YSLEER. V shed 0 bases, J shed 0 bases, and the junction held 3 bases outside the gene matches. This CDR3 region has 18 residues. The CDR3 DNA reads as TGCGCCAGCAGCCAAGAGGGGACAGGGAACTCTGGGGCCAACGTCCTGACTTTC. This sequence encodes CASSQEGTGNSGANVLTF.